The next 22 T cell receptor beta chains were all read from a single sample in a study of metastatic and nonmetastatic thyroid tumors. TCRdb redid the clone calls on the PCR reads using MiXCR. The sample lists tens of thousands of clones, around 23% seen once, with around 3.6% in the top ten. Thyroid surgery had not been preceded by any treatment in any patient. Sequencing input: blood. The receptors shown here come from a male donor with papillary thyroid cancer or a benign thyroid nodule (not recorded which). Some clones in this sample may be carry-over from other donors' samples.

This clone has ten or more counts. The CDR3 sequence: CASGLDGRGELFF. For the CDR3, the DNA is TGTGCTAGTGGTTTGGACGGTCGCGGGGAGCTGTTTTTT. The chain has TRBV12-5 and TRBJ2-2; D is unresolved. Trimming removed 1 base from V and 7 bases from J, with 7 bases in between. In germline, CDR1 is LGHNT, CDR2 FRNRAP. This CDR3 has 13 residues.

The genes are TRBV6-1 and TRBJ1-6, with D possibly being TRBD1 (6 bases). The CDR3 consists of 16 residues. Germline V gene lookup returns CDR1 MNHNS and CDR2 SASEGT. V dropped 5 bases and J dropped 4 bases, with 15 bases sitting between them. CDR3 DNA: TGTGCCAGCAGTTCGTTGGAGACAGGATATAATTCACCCCTCCACTTT. Translated: CASSSLETGYNSPLHF.

This clone was counted ten times or more. The J gene is TRBJ2-3, the V gene TRBV9; tentatively, D is TRBD2 (5 bases). There are 15 residues in the CDR3. The germline V gene has CDR1 SGDLS and CDR2 YYNGEE. V shed 0 bases and J shed 2 bases, with 10 bases lying between them. CDR3 residues: CASSVGGAFTDTQYF. The CDR3 nucleotides read TGTGCCAGCAGCGTAGGGGGAGCCTTCACAGATACGCAGTATTTT.

As for this clone: Mismatch with germline at one junction end may stem from a read error. The chain recombines TRBV20-1 with TRBJ2-5; 9 bases line up with TRBD2. The germline gives CDR1 DFQATT, CDR2 SNEGSKA (reference sequence). This CDR3 is 14 amino acids long. The CDR3 DNA follows: TGCAGTGCTATAGCGGGAGAAGGCCAAGATACCCAGTACTTC. Translation: CSAIAGEGQDTQYF.

This clone was counted ten times or more. Germline is not matched at one junction end, which may reflect a read error. CDR3 residues: CASRTSTGGYERYF. The DNA for the CDR3 is TGTGCCAGCAGAACCTCGACGGGGGGCTACGAGCGGTACTTC. This chain joins TRBV27 and TRBJ2-7; possibly TRBD2 for D (7 bases). The CDR3 is 14 residues long. Germline V gene sequence: CDR1 MNHEY, CDR2 SMNVEV (reference sequence).

V is TRBV6-4 and J is TRBJ2-3; D unclear. Germline values: CDR1 MRHNA, CDR2 SNTAGT. V lost 3 bases, J lost 3 bases, and 4 bases lay in between. The CDR3 spans 12 residues. This CDR3 is CASSEGTDTQYF. The DNA of the CDR3 is TGTGCCAGCAGTGAGGGGACAGATACGCAGTATTTT.

This clone came up many times. This chain joins TRBV27 and TRBJ2-5; 7 bases fit TRBD1. Unmatched junction bases numbered 6, after V lost 2 bases and J lost 6 bases. The CDR3 is 14 amino acids. Germline V gene data show CDR1 as MNHEY and CDR2 as SMNVEV (reference sequence). The CDR3 DNA sequence: TGTGCCAGCAGTTTACTTGGGACAGCAAAGACCCAGTACTTC. Encoded protein: CASSLLGTAKTQYF.

There are a few counts of this clone. V gene TRBV6-1 combines with J gene TRBJ2-7; no definite D call. The germline CDR1 and CDR2 sequences are MNHNS and SASEGT. The CDR3 length is 12 residues. The V end was cut by 7 bases, the J end by 1 base, with 8 bases between. The CDR3 sequence is CASKDGSYEQYF. DNA for the CDR3: TGTGCCAGCAAAGACGGATCCTACGAGCAGTACTTC.

Ten or more counts support this clone. The V and J genes are TRBV28 and TRBJ1-1; D not resolved. The CDR3 runs 14 residues. Germline V lookup: CDR1 MDHEN, CDR2 SYDVKM. V lost 3 bases and J lost 5, with 13 bases in between. The CDR3 DNA follows: TGTGCCAGCAGTTTGGGCAGGCGGGATACTGAAGCTTTCTTT. This gives the protein CASSLGRRDTEAFF.

The genes are TRBV2 and TRBJ2-3; perhaps TRBD2 as D (5 bases). Deletions cut 5 bases from V and 0 bases from J, with 15 bases between. The CDR3 covers 16 residues. The germline CDR1 and CDR2 sequences are SNHLY and FYNNEI. The CDR3 loop reads CASSRATIGSTDTQYF. The CDR3 DNA is TGTGCCAGCAGTCGGGCGACTATTGGCAGCACAGATACGCAGTATTTT.

This clone showed up many times. The chain has TRBV10-2 and TRBJ1-2, with 8 nucleotides matching TRBD1. Germline values: CDR1 WSHSY, CDR2 SAAADI. The V and J ends lost 10 bases and 2 bases, in that order; junction bases with no gene match: 6. The CDR3 spans 13 residues. The CDR3 is CANSDRVNYGYTF. DNA of the CDR3: TGCGCCAATTCGGACAGGGTGAACTATGGCTACACCTTC.

This clone has at least ten counts. The J gene is TRBJ2-1, the V gene TRBV5-1; TRBD1 or TRBD2 may be the D gene (5 bases each). V lost 2 bases and J lost 0, with 15 bases in between. The CDR3 runs 17 residues. Germline lookup yields CDR1 SGHRS and CDR2 YFSETQ. CDR3 coding DNA: TGCGCCAGCAGCTTAAATCTGGGGGTTAGCTCCTACAATGAGCAGTTCTTC. This codes for CASSLNLGVSSYNEQFF.

In its sample, this clone was seen a few times. This chain links TRBV6-1 with TRBJ1-2; D not resolved. Germline values: CDR1 MNHNS, CDR2 SASEGT. The CDR3 has 13 amino acids. Trimming took off 4 bases at V and 4 bases at J, with 10 bases between the two ends. The CDR3 nucleotides are TGTGCCAGCAGTGGAACACTCATCTATGGCTACACCTTC. Translation gives CASSGTLIYGYTF.

J is TRBJ2-7 and V is TRBV6-2 or TRBV6-3; TRBD2 aligns across 7 bases. This CDR3 region has 18 residues. CDR1 and CDR2 (germline): MNHEY, SVGEGT. J gave up 5 bases and V 5 bases, and 21 bases lay outside the gene matches. Here the CDR3 reads CASSKSLGLQAGFNEQYF. The CDR3 nucleotides read TGTGCCAGCAGTAAGAGTTTAGGGCTTCAAGCGGGATTCAACGAGCAGTACTTC.

The V call is TRBV5-1, the J call TRBJ1-2; the D gene is possibly TRBD1 (5 bases). CDR3 length: 14 residues. CDR1 and CDR2 (germline): SGHRS, YFSETQ. The V and J ends lost 4 bases and 6 bases respectively, with 16 bases between them. The CDR3 coding sequence is TGCGCCAGCAGCCCGGACGGGACTTACGATGGCTACACCTTC. This codes for CASSPDGTYDGYTF.

This chain connects TRBV25-1 to TRBJ2-5; 8 nucleotides match TRBD2. V dropped 2 bases and J dropped 2; count of bases not matched to a gene: 4. CDR3 size: 15 residues. Looked up from germline, CDR1 is MGHDK and CDR2 is SYGVNS. CDR3 sequence: CASSEPTSGQETQYF. The CDR3 nucleotides read TGTGCCAGCAGTGAACCTACTAGCGGACAAGAGACCCAGTACTTC.

The sample holds many counts of this clone. The V call is TRBV2, the J call TRBJ2-1, with D tentatively TRBD1 or TRBD2 (5 bases each). V was trimmed by 6 bases and J by 8 bases, leaving 17 bases between them. Germline values: CDR1 SNHLY, CDR2 FYNNEI. CDR3 size: 14 residues. CDR3 bases: TGTGCCAGCAGGGCCCGGGACGCCGGCGATGAGCAGTTCTTC. It codes for CASRARDAGDEQFF.

This clone was counted at least ten times. The rearrangement uses TRBV7-9 and TRBJ2-7; TRBD1 matches at 9 bases. Germline CDR1 and CDR2: SEHNR and FQNEAQ (reference sequence). With 3 bases clipped from V and 5 bases from J, the junction kept 8 bases outside the gene matches. This CDR3 has 15 amino acids. CDR3 DNA sequence: TGTGCCAGCAGCTTGAACAGGGGGCTTAGGGACGAGCAGTACTTC. It codes for CASSLNRGLRDEQYF.

The chain carries TRBV5-1 and TRBJ1-1; TRBD1 aligns across 10 bases. Germline CDR1 reads SGHRS; CDR2 reads YFSETQ. V shed 4 bases, J shed 4 bases, and the junction held 10 bases outside the gene matches. The CDR3 has 16 residues. In nucleotides, the CDR3 is TGCGCCAGCAGCATGCGGACAGGGGGGCTGGGCACTGAAGCTTTCTTT. Amino acids: CASSMRTGGLGTEAFF.

By sample share, this clone is medium-sized. The chain uses TRBV10-1 and TRBJ2-7, with a weak D call TRBD2 (6 bases). The CDR3 loop spans 12 amino acids. Germline CDR1 and CDR2: WNHNN and SYGVQD (reference sequence). V was shortened by 7 bases and J by 1 base, with 8 bases between the two germline ends. The CDR3 is CASTLASYEQYF. The DNA of the CDR3 is TGCGCCAGCACCCTAGCGTCCTACGAGCAGTACTTC.

This chain uses TRBV6-1 with TRBJ2-7; the D is unclear. This CDR3 has 13 residues. V lost 0 bases and J 4 bases, leaving 7 bases between the germline ends. Germline V CDR1 and CDR2: MNHNS, SASEGT. For the CDR3, the DNA is TGTGCCAGCAGTGAAGCAACTAAGTACGAGCAGTACGTC. Its translation: CASSEATKYEQYV.

The chain recombines TRBV30 with TRBJ2-7, with 9 bases lining up with TRBD1. The CDR3 spans 13 residues. After removal of 8 bases from V and 0 bases from J, the junction contained 5 bases not matched to a gene. Germline-derived CDR1 and CDR2 are GTSNPN and SVGIG (reference sequence). CDR3 sequence: CALAQGASYEQYF. CDR3 coding DNA: TGTGCCCTGGCACAGGGGGCCTCCTACGAGCAGTACTTC.